One and the same sample provided the 27 T cell receptor beta chains below, sequenced in a study of lymphopenia after photon versus proton radiotherapy. TCRdb's copy holds only in-frame clones and misses some; the assay was immunoSEQ multiplex PCR. Here the sample spans 35,000 to 45,000 clones, 85% being singletons. The sequencing here drew on peripheral blood, taken from a patient treated with photon-based radiotherapy. The receptors were sampled from a man aged 45 to 65 with gastric cancer.

The V call is TRBV19, the J call TRBJ1-5; no firm D call. The ends were cut back, 2 bases at V and 2 bases at J, with 4 bases in the middle. Germline V CDR1 and CDR2: LNHDA, SQIVND (reference sequence). The CDR3 consists of 13 residues. The CDR3 DNA reads as TGTGCCAGTAGTATACCAGGCAATCAGCCCCAGCATTTT. It codes for CASSIPGNQPQHF.

The chain links TRBV12-5 to TRBJ2-7; D remains unclear. CDR1 LGHNT and CDR2 FRNRAP come from the germline V gene. V was clipped by 3 bases and J by 4 bases, with 19 bases between them. The CDR3 runs 16 residues. The CDR3 is CASGLRTTFGPYEQYF. In DNA, the CDR3 is TGTGCTAGTGGTTTAAGGACCACCTTTGGACCGTACGAGCAGTACTTC.

J is TRBJ2-2 and V is TRBV11-1, with a possible D match to TRBD2 (5 bases). The CDR3 length is 14 residues. Germline V gene data show CDR1 as SGHAT and CDR2 as FQDESV (reference sequence). Between the trimmed V and J ends, which lost 2 bases and 5 bases, there was a span of 9 bases. The CDR3 protein is CASSLLLGTGELFF. The CDR3 bases are TGTGCCAGCAGCTTACTACTAGGAACCGGGGAGCTGTTTTTT.

J is TRBJ2-7 and V is TRBV6-1; D tentatively fits TRBD1 or TRBD2 (5 bases each). Per germline, CDR1 MNHNS and CDR2 SASEGT. The CDR3 covers 15 residues. Trimming removed 0 bases at V and 2 bases at J, with 11 bases between. The CDR3 DNA follows: TGTGCCAGCAGTGAAGCATGGGGGTCGGCCTACGAGCAGTACTTC. This codes for CASSEAWGSAYEQYF.

The rearrangement joins TRBV5-8 to TRBJ1-4; no reliable D call. V shed 4 bases and J shed 0 bases, with 10 bases lying between them. The length of the CDR3 is 15 residues. The germline CDR1 and CDR2 sequences are SGHTS and YDEGEE. The CDR3 reads CASSEDGATNEKLFF. CDR3 in DNA: TGTGCCAGCAGCGAAGACGGTGCAACTAATGAAAAACTGTTTTTT.

The chain combines TRBV18 with TRBJ2-1, with 7 bases identical to TRBD1. The CDR3 has 16 amino acids. From germline, CDR1 is KGHSH and CDR2 LQKENI. Unmatched junction bases numbered 15, after V lost 3 bases and J lost 10 bases. The CDR3 loop reads CASSPGFGQAWREQFF. The DNA of the CDR3 is TGTGCCAGCTCACCGGGGTTTGGACAGGCATGGAGGGAGCAGTTCTTC.

The chain carries TRBV28 and TRBJ2-1, with D hard to call. The CDR3 runs to 19 residues. V gave up 4 bases and J gave up 5 bases, with 27 bases separating them. Germline assignment: CDR1 MDHEN and CDR2 SYDVKM. This CDR3 is CASSSFFPVNQLDNNEQFF. The CDR3 DNA reads as TGTGCCAGCAGTTCCTTCTTTCCTGTCAACCAGCTCGATAACAATGAGCAGTTCTTC.

V gene TRBV6-6 combines with J gene TRBJ2-2, with 7 bases matching TRBD1. This CDR3 contains 13 residues. Germline V gives CDR1 MNHNY, CDR2 SVGAGI (reference sequence). V shed 6 bases and J 5 bases; nucleotides not matched to a gene: 3. The CDR3 DNA is TGTGCCAGCAGGACAGGGAGTACCGGGGAGCTGTTTTTT. This codes for CASRTGSTGELFF.

This sequence joins TRBV7-2 and TRBJ2-2; 7 bases match TRBD1. J gave up 4 bases and V 3 bases, and 5 bases lay outside the gene matches. The length of the CDR3 is 15 residues. Germline values: CDR1 SGHTA, CDR2 FQGNSA. CDR3 coding DNA: TGTGCCAGCAGCTTGGGGACAGAAGCCACCGGGGAGCTGTTTTTT. Its protein is CASSLGTEATGELFF.

This clone was counted between two and nine times. In nucleotides, the CDR3 is TGTGCCAGTAGTATAGCCCCGGGACAAGGCGGGGAGCTGTTTTTT. Its translation: CASSIAPGQGGELFF. The V call is TRBV19, the J call TRBJ2-2; possible D gene TRBD1, 6 bases. The V gene lost 1 base and the J gene lost 7 bases, with 13 bases spanning the gap. The germline V gene has CDR1 LNHDA and CDR2 SQIVND (reference sequence). This CDR3 contains 15 residues.

About this clone itself: Other DNA sequences in this sample translate to the same CDR3. This chain links TRBV6-1 with TRBJ1-1, with a tentative D call TRBD1 (5 bases). V was pared by 2 bases and J by 4 bases, with 5 bases between. In germline, CDR1 is MNHNS, CDR2 SASEGT. The CDR3 has 12 residues. The CDR3 DNA reads TGTGCCAGCAGTGAAAGGGGCACTGAAGCTTTCTTT. Its protein product is CASSERGTEAFF.

This rearrangement joins TRBV7-9 to TRBJ2-7, with a tentative D call TRBD1 (6 bases). CDR1 is SEHNR, CDR2 FQNEAQ, per germline (reference sequence). The CDR3 runs 13 residues. V lost 3 bases and J lost 7, with 13 bases in between. The chain's CDR3 is CASSFGPGTEQYF. CDR3 bases: TGTGCCAGCAGCTTTGGTCCGGGGACAGAGCAGTACTTC. The complete variable domain, with remaining parts taken from reference TRBV7-9 and TRBJ2-7, reads DTGVSQNPRHKITKRGQNVTFRCDPISEHNRLYWYRQTLGQGPEFLTYFQNEAQLEKSRLLSDRFSAERPKGSFSTLEIQRTEQGDSAMYLCASSFGPGTEQYFGPGTRLTVT.

The chain links TRBV7-2 to TRBJ2-2; D is ambiguous. Trimming took 5 bases from V and 5 from J, leaving 12 bases between them. Looked up from germline, CDR1 is SGHTA and CDR2 is FQGNSA. The CDR3 is 14 residues long. The CDR3 region has the DNA TGTGCCAGCAGCCCGCGATTAGGGACCGGGGAGCTGTTTTTT. Residues: CASSPRLGTGELFF.

This clone was observed a single time. The chain combines TRBV29-1 with TRBJ2-4; D not certain. CDR3 length: 15 residues. In germline, CDR1 is SQVTM, CDR2 ANQGSEA. V gave up 5 bases and J gave up 0 bases, with 14 bases separating them. CDR3 nucleotides: TGCAGCGTTTTCTCCCCGTTGCTAGCCAAAAACATTCAGTACTTC. Translation: CSVFSPLLAKNIQYF.

The chain links TRBV19 to TRBJ2-1; 10 bases fit TRBD2. V trimming: 1 base; J trimming: 5 bases; junction bases outside the gene matches: 5. The CDR3 is 16 amino acids. Per the germline V gene, CDR1 is LNHDA and CDR2 is SQIVND (reference sequence). The CDR3 is CASSIGRLAGDNEQFF. DNA for the CDR3: TGTGCCAGTAGTATAGGGCGGCTAGCGGGAGACAATGAGCAGTTCTTC.

The CDR3 spells CASRPGQVGGYNEQFF. The CDR3 coding sequence is TGTGCCAGCAGGCCAGGACAGGTGGGGGGGTACAATGAGCAGTTCTTC. The chain is built from TRBV27 and TRBJ2-1, with D perhaps being TRBD1 or TRBD2 (7 bases each). Looked up from germline, CDR1 is MNHEY and CDR2 is SMNVEV (reference sequence). V was pared by 6 bases and J by 4 bases, with 19 bases between. The CDR3 runs to 16 residues.

The table lists this clone with a count of one. The chain carries TRBV9 and TRBJ1-4; perhaps TRBD1 as D (5 bases). Germline V gene data show CDR1 as SGDLS and CDR2 as YYNGEE. CDR3 length: 16 residues. The ends were cut back, 2 bases at V and 8 bases at J, with 19 bases in the middle. CDR3 coding DNA: TGTGCCAGCAGCGTCGGATTGGGACCCTTAGGAGAAAAACTGTTTTTT. The encoded protein is CASSVGLGPLGEKLFF.

This clone has just a few counts. V and J are TRBV18 and TRBJ2-1, with 14 bases that match TRBD2. CDR3 length: 18 amino acids. Per germline, CDR1 KGHSH and CDR2 LQKENI. Trimming at V came to 3 bases and at J to 0 bases, leaving 4 bases not matched to a gene. DNA of the CDR3: TGTGCCAGCTCACCCAGGACTAGCGGGAGGAGCTCCTACAATGAGCAGTTCTTC. It is translated as CASSPRTSGRSSYNEQFF.

This clone was seen a single time. This sequence joins TRBV27 and TRBJ2-1; TRBD2 aligns across 7 bases. V gave up 2 bases and J gave up 7 bases; unmatched junction bases: 5. The CDR3 loop spans 14 amino acids. The germline CDR1 and CDR2 sequences are MNHEY and SMNVEV (reference sequence). For the CDR3, the DNA is TGTGCCAGCAGTTTAACGGGAGGTAGGAATGAGCAGTTCTTC. Its protein is CASSLTGGRNEQFF.

The chain joins TRBV15 to TRBJ2-1; D call uncertain. This CDR3 is built from 13 residues. V was pared by 8 bases and J by 4 bases, with 12 bases between. Looked up from germline, CDR1 is LNHNV and CDR2 is YYDKDF (reference sequence). The CDR3 sequence: CATSATSYNEQFF. The CDR3 DNA sequence: TGTGCCACCTCGGCTACTTCTTACAATGAGCAGTTCTTC.

The chain is built from TRBV5-1 and TRBJ2-5; a possible D gene is TRBD2 (5 bases). CDR1 SGHRS and CDR2 YFSETQ come from the germline V gene. V was clipped by 4 bases and J by 4 bases, with 17 bases between them. This CDR3 has 15 residues. This chain's CDR3 is CASSRTVGERETQYF. The CDR3 DNA follows: TGCGCCAGCAGCCGAACCGTCGGGGAGAGAGAGACCCAGTACTTC.

The J gene is TRBJ1-1, the V gene TRBV30; TRBD1 might be the D (5 bases). This CDR3 comprises 13 residues. Germline V lookup: CDR1 GTSNPN, CDR2 SVGIG (reference sequence). V dropped 5 bases and J dropped 3 bases, with 13 bases sitting between them. The CDR3 nucleotides read TGTGCCTGGTCGGGGGATTCGTACACTGAAGCTTTCTTT. It is translated as CAWSGDSYTEAFF.

V usage is TRBV7-8 and J usage is TRBJ2-7; tentatively, D is TRBD1 (5 bases). In germline, CDR1 is SGHVS, CDR2 FQNEAQ. The CDR3 extends over 15 amino acids. V shed 2 bases and J shed 2 bases, with 13 bases lying between them. Written as DNA, the CDR3 is TGTGCCAGCAGCTTAACCGTTCCAGGGACCTACGAGCAGTACTTC. Translating it yields CASSLTVPGTYEQYF.

V and J are TRBV27 and TRBJ2-1, with unresolved D. CDR1 and CDR2 (germline): MNHEY, SMNVEV (reference sequence). This CDR3 has 12 residues. The germline V and J ends were trimmed by 5 bases and 9 bases, with 11 bases remaining between them. CDR3 protein: CASSNSVREQFF. The CDR3 nucleotides are TGTGCCAGCAGTAACTCCGTTCGTGAGCAGTTCTTC.

CDR3 in amino acids: CASSLGGKTYGYTF. The CDR3 coding sequence is TGTGCCAGCAGCTTGGGCGGGAAAACCTATGGCTACACCTTC. The chain combines TRBV5-4 with TRBJ1-2; D is undetermined. The germline V gene encodes CDR1 SGHNT and CDR2 YYREEE (reference sequence). Trimming took off 0 bases at V and 4 bases at J, with 10 bases between the two ends. This CDR3 spans 14 amino acids.

This clone appeared a single time. The J gene is TRBJ2-2, the V gene TRBV7-9, with 11 bases lining up with TRBD1. The CDR3 spans 17 residues. Germline values: CDR1 SEHNR, CDR2 FQNEAQ (reference sequence). The ends lost 2 bases at V and 4 bases at J; junction bases unmatched: 6. Written as DNA, the CDR3 is TGTGCCAGCAGCTTACTTGGACAGGGGGCGCGCACCGGGGAGCTGTTTTTT. Its translation: CASSLLGQGARTGELFF.

There are a few counts of this clone. The rearrangement joins TRBV9 to TRBJ2-1; 9 positions agree with TRBD2. Germline V gene data show CDR1 as SGDLS and CDR2 as YYNGEE. The CDR3 contains 19 residues. V gave up 1 base and J gave up 6 bases; unmatched junction bases: 17. CDR3 residues: CASSVIPAGPGTSSNEQFF. For the CDR3, the DNA is TGTGCCAGCAGCGTAATCCCGGCGGGCCCCGGGACTAGCTCCAATGAGCAGTTCTTC.